The rows below give T cell receptor beta chains drawn from one sample of a study of T cell repertoires in cytomegalovirus infection. For these receptors, no antigen is known. TCRdb re-called the reads with MiXCR, one entry per CDR3 protein. The repertoire holds 250,000 to 400,000 distinct CDR3 sequences, with approximately 25% as singletons. This specimen consisted of cultured PBMCs, obtained from culture after CMV antigen stimulation. These TCRs come from a human donor in good health (CMV status not recorded). Some clones in this sample may be carry-over from other donors' samples. The CDR3 runs from the conserved cysteine through the conserved F or W. Each record gives: J gene, V gene, D gene, clone size, CDR3 protein, CDR3 DNA. The D gene is left open where the match is weak. Rows may omit the clone size; those that give it use once, few, many or a size class.

>TRBJ2-1|TRBV12-3/TRBV12-4|NA|NA
CASSFEAFNEQFF
TGTGCCAGCAGTTTTGAGGCTTTCAATGAGCAGTTCTTC
>TRBJ1-2|TRBV7-2|NA|NA
CASSSGRVGYVYTF
TGTGCCAGCAGCTCGGGGCGGGTTGGATATGTCTACACATTC
>TRBJ2-6|TRBV6-2/TRBV6-3|NA|few
CASSHGTSGANVLTF
TGTGCCAGCAGCCATGGGACCTCTGGGGCCAACGTCCTGACTTTC
>TRBJ2-1|TRBV24-1|NA|NA
CATSDLKVRRGAAYNEQFF
TGTGCCACCAGTGATTTGAAGGTTCGCAGGGGAGCAGCTTACAATGAGCAGTTCTTC
>TRBJ2-1|TRBV3-1|TRBD2|few
CASSQAEAGRQFF
TGTGCCAGCAGCCAAGCTGAAGCGGGACGGCAGTTCTTC
>TRBJ1-2|TRBV12-3/TRBV12-4|NA|NA
CASGMIPGSQRSRRGYGYTF
TGTGCCAGCGGGATGATTCCCGGGTCCCAAAGGTCTAGGCGAGGCTATGGCTACACCTTC
>TRBJ2-3|TRBV11-3|TRBD1|NA
CASSHRGSRMTDTQYF
TGTGCCAGCAGCCACAGGGGATCGCGGATGACAGATACGCAGTATTTT
>TRBJ2-7|TRBV7-2|TRBD1|few
CASSLVAPSWGQEAYEQYF
TGTGCCAGCAGCTTAGTAGCCCCTAGCTGGGGACAGGAGGCCTACGAGCAGTACTTC
>TRBJ1-5|TRBV12-3/TRBV12-4|NA|few
CASSSDNQPQHF
TGTGCCAGCAGTTCGGACAATCAGCCCCAGCATTTT
>TRBJ2-5|TRBV28|NA|few
CASSSGTFKETQYF
TGTGCCAGCAGTTCGGGGACTTTCAAAGAGACCCAGTACTTC
>TRBJ2-1|TRBV6-2/TRBV6-3|TRBD2|NA
CASSYPGTSGRGINEQFF
TGTGCCAGCAGTTACCCGGGGACTAGCGGGAGGGGAATCAATGAGCAGTTCTTC
>TRBJ2-1|TRBV2|TRBD2|NA
CASSEGLATGAGFYNEQFF
TGTGCCAGCAGTGAAGGACTAGCGACTGGTGCCGGATTTTACAATGAGCAGTTCTTC
>TRBJ2-4|TRBV10-3|NA|few
CAISERGGGNIQYF
TGTGCCATCAGTGAAAGAGGGGGGGGAAACATTCAGTACTTC
>TRBJ2-1|TRBV7-8|NA|few
CASSLAFQSTYNEQFF
TGTGCCAGCAGCTTAGCGTTCCAGTCGACGTACAATGAGCAGTTCTTC
>TRBJ1-5|TRBV12-3/TRBV12-4|TRBD1|NA
CASRRGTGGRNQPQHF
TGTGCCAGCAGACGTGGGACAGGGGGAAGGAATCAGCCCCAGCATTTT
>TRBJ1-5|TRBV5-6|TRBD1|NA
CASSPQGAELQHF
TGTGCCAGCAGCCCACAGGGGGCTGAGCTCCAGCATTTT
>TRBJ1-2|TRBV7-9|TRBD1|few
CASSLAPGQSNYGYTF
TGTGCCAGCAGCTTAGCTCCGGGACAGAGTAACTATGGCTACACCTTC
>TRBJ2-3|TRBV12-3/TRBV12-4|NA|few
CASSFRGDTQYF
TGTGCCAGCAGTTTTCGGGGAGATACGCAGTATTTT
>TRBJ1-2|TRBV28|TRBD1|few
CASSLGGQLYGYTF
TGTGCCAGCTCCCTGGGGGGACAGCTCTATGGCTACACCTTC
>TRBJ2-5|TRBV11-2|TRBD1|few
CASSYTSTGRETQYF
TGTGCCAGCAGCTATACCTCGACAGGGAGAGAGACCCAGTACTTC
>TRBJ2-7|TRBV7-8|TRBD1|few
CASSWTGPEQYF
TGTGCCAGCAGCTGGACAGGGCCCGAGCAGTACTTC
>TRBJ2-3|TRBV7-2|TRBD1|NA
CASSSPPDRVADTQYF
TGTGCCAGCAGCTCTCCCCCCGACAGGGTGGCGGATACGCAGTATTTT
>TRBJ2-2|TRBV27|TRBD2|NA
CASSPPLLAGGANTGELFF
TGTGCCAGCAGCCCGCCCCTTCTAGCGGGAGGCGCGAACACCGGGGAGCTGTTTTTT
>TRBJ2-5|TRBV4-1|NA|NA
CASSQEDTYQETQYF
TGCGCCAGCAGCCAAGAGGACACCTACCAAGAGACCCAGTACTTC
>TRBJ1-2|TRBV7-2|TRBD1|many
CASSETPGGGYTF
TGTGCCAGCAGCGAAACCCCAGGGGGGGGCTACACCTTC
>TRBJ1-1|TRBV6-1|TRBD1|NA
CASSAGTAALEAFF
TGTGCCAGCAGTGCAGGGACAGCCGCCCTTGAAGCTTTCTTT
>TRBJ2-1|TRBV7-3|NA|NA
CASSPGSSNEQFF
TGTGCCAGCAGCCCCGGGTCCTCCAATGAGCAGTTCTTC
>TRBJ2-1|TRBV30|NA|NA
CAWMVVWDNNEQFF
TGTGCCTGGATGGTGGTTTGGGACAACAATGAGCAGTTCTTC
>TRBJ1-2|TRBV28|TRBD1|few
CASSPPDRGSYTF
TGTGCCAGCAGTCCTCCAGACAGGGGGAGCTACACCTTC
>TRBJ1-1|TRBV3-1|NA|NA
CASSQGLGRGTLKTFF
TGTGCCAGCAGCCAGGGATTGGGGCGAGGAACACTGAAAACTTTCTTT
>TRBJ1-5|TRBV27|NA|NA
CASSPYMSNQPQHF
TGTGCCAGCAGTCCATACATGAGCAATCAGCCCCAGCATTTT
>TRBJ1-1|TRBV7-3|NA|few
CASSLKQGRDSEAFF
TGTGCCAGCAGCTTAAAGCAGGGGAGGGACTCTGAAGCTTTCTTT
>TRBJ2-1|TRBV19|TRBD2|NA
CASIASGSNEQCF
TGTGCCAGTATCGCTAGCGGGAGTAATGAGCAGTGCTTC
>TRBJ1-2|TRBV12-3/TRBV12-4|NA|many
CASLFGANYGYTF
TGTGCCAGCCTCTTCGGAGCGAACTATGGCTACACCTTC
>TRBJ1-1|TRBV12-3/TRBV12-4|NA|NA
CASRPGRLNTEAFF
TGTGCCAGCAGGCCCGGGAGGTTGAACACTGAAGCTTTCTTT
>TRBJ2-5|TRBV7-9|NA|NA
CASSTLVQETQYF
TGTGCCAGCAGCACACTAGTACAAGAGACCCAGTACTTC
>TRBJ2-1|TRBV19|NA|few
CASSIVARNNEQFF
TGTGCCAGTAGTATAGTGGCACGGAACAATGAGCAGTTCTTC
>TRBJ1-1|TRBV28|TRBD1|NA
CASHDLSRGISEAFF
TGTGCCAGCCACGATCTAAGCAGGGGGATTTCTGAAGCTTTCTTT
>TRBJ2-1|TRBV2|NA|NA
CASNAEGMSEQFF
TGTGCCAGCAACGCGGAGGGAATGAGTGAGCAGTTCTTC
>TRBJ1-1|TRBV30|NA|NA
CAWSVRENTEAFF
TGTGCCTGGAGTGTGAGGGAGAACACTGAAGCTTTCTTT
>TRBJ1-1|TRBV7-9|TRBD1|NA
CASSSHRGRIGTEAFF
TGTGCCAGCAGCTCTCACAGGGGGCGCATAGGCACTGAAGCTTTCTTT
>TRBJ2-7|TRBV11-2|NA|many
CASSPGRANYEQYF
TGTGCCAGCAGCCCAGGAAGGGCCAACTACGAGCAGTACTTC